This entry lists 8 T cell receptor beta chains sequenced from one sample in a study of cytomegalovirus exposure and HLA in healthy donors. Use of 60 Vbeta and 13 Jbeta primers characterized the PCR. This table comes from immunoSEQ multiplex PCR, and its TCRdb copy is limited to in-frame clones, with some not included. Of 130,000 to 150,000 clones in the sample, 70% to 85% were seen once. The sequencing input was PBMCs. The receptors come from a male donor in good health and CMV-seronegative.

There are a few counts of this clone. The V call is TRBV19, the J call TRBJ1-1; no clear D. The CDR3 is 11 residues long. Germline CDR1 reads LNHDA; CDR2 reads SQIVND (reference sequence). The V end was cut by 8 bases, the J end by 1 base, with 5 bases between. CDR3 in amino acids: CASLRNTEAFF. DNA of the CDR3: TGTGCCAGTCTGAGGAACACTGAAGCTTTCTTT.

The chain recombines TRBV7-9 with TRBJ1-2; possible D gene TRBD1, 5 bases. The CDR3 consists of 14 residues. The V end lost 3 bases, the J end lost 5 bases, and 13 bases lay between the germline ends. CDR1 and CDR2 from the germline V gene are SEHNR and FQNEAQ (reference sequence). CDR3 nucleotides: TGTGCCAGCAGCTTGGCGCGGGACGGTTATGGCTACACCTTC. It yields the protein CASSLARDGYGYTF.

The chain links TRBV7-9 to TRBJ2-1; 13 bases fit TRBD2. V was clipped by 5 bases and J by 9 bases; unmatched bases: 7. The CDR3 has 15 amino acids. Germline loops: CDR1 SEHNR, CDR2 FQNEAQ (reference sequence). The CDR3 sequence is CASSPGLAGVGEQFF. CDR3 DNA sequence: TGTGCCAGCAGCCCAGGACTAGCGGGAGTAGGTGAGCAGTTCTTC.

This sequence joins TRBV5-1 and TRBJ2-7; TRBD1 is a possible D gene (6 bases). Germline loops: CDR1 SGHRS, CDR2 YFSETQ. This CDR3 region has 16 residues. Trimming removed 0 bases from V and 2 bases from J, with 15 bases in between. The CDR3 loop is CASSLDGGRGPYEQYF. CDR3 bases: TGCGCCAGCAGCTTGGATGGAGGCAGGGGTCCCTACGAGCAGTACTTC.

This clone has only a few counts. V is TRBV19 and J is TRBJ2-7, with no clear D. Trimming stripped 3 bases from V and 3 bases from J, with 9 bases between. Looked up from germline, CDR1 is LNHDA and CDR2 is SQIVND (reference sequence). The CDR3 is made up of 13 amino acids. The CDR3 bases are TGTGCCAGTAGTATGAACTTGATCTACGAGCAGTACTTC. It specifies CASSMNLIYEQYF.

The chain links TRBV6-6 to TRBJ1-5; D unclear. The CDR3 length is 14 residues. Germline-derived CDR1 and CDR2 are MNHNY and SVGAGI (reference sequence). The V end was cut by 2 bases, the J end by 1 base, with 6 bases between. The CDR3 sequence: CASSYAVSNQPQHF. In DNA form, the CDR3 reads TGTGCCAGCAGTTACGCGGTAAGCAATCAGCCCCAGCATTTT.

The CDR3 loop reads CASRIGTRTDTQYF. The CDR3, as DNA: TGTGCCAGCAGAATCGGGACTCGCACAGATACGCAGTATTTT. V gene TRBV21-1 combines with J gene TRBJ2-3; TRBD2, the table's D call, was not compared with the DNA. TRBV21-1 is given as a pseudogene. The CDR3 is 14 amino acids.

With respect to this clone: Other DNA sequences from this sample encode an identical CDR3 as well. The chain recombines TRBV27 with TRBJ2-2, with no clear D. The CDR3 is 12 residues long. V gave up 4 bases and J gave up 3 bases, with 3 bases separating them. Germline lookup yields CDR1 MNHEY and CDR2 SMNVEV (reference sequence). CDR3 DNA: TGTGCCAGCAGTTCCTACACCGGGGAGCTGTTTTTT. This codes for CASSSYTGELFF.